The 21 T cell receptor beta chains listed next were all sequenced from one sample in a study of blood T cell repertoires in COVID-19. Assay used: immunoSEQ multiplex PCR; TCRdb lists only in-frame clones, some missing. The table includes 200,000 to 250,000 clones, approximately 83% detected once. Sequenced input: PBMCs or T cells enriched from blood (not recorded which). Receptor source: a woman in her forties or fifties who had been exposed to COVID-19.

There are a few counts of this clone. The gene calls are TRBV2 and TRBJ1-5, with 9 bases aligning to TRBD1. Germline V gives CDR1 SNHLY, CDR2 FYNNEI. V dropped 6 bases and J dropped 2; count of bases not matched to a gene: 2. CDR3 length equals 14 residues. CDR3 protein: CASRWTGGNQPQHF. The CDR3, as DNA: TGTGCCAGCAGGTGGACAGGGGGCAATCAGCCCCAGCATTTT.

V usage is TRBV5-8 and J usage is TRBJ1-1, with 8 bases fitting TRBD1. The CDR3 covers 15 residues. J was trimmed by 0 bases and V by 0 bases; bases with no gene match: 1. Germline V gene lookup returns CDR1 SGHTS and CDR2 YDEGEE. CDR3 DNA sequence: TGTGCCAGCAGCTTGGGGGACAGGATGAACACTGAAGCTTTCTTT. It yields the protein CASSLGDRMNTEAFF.

This clone was seen a handful of times. The chain employs TRBV9 and TRBJ2-1; 7 bases fit TRBD1. With V trimmed by 4 bases and J by 4 bases, 5 bases remained unmatched. The CDR3 has 14 amino acids. CDR1 and CDR2 (germline): SGDLS, YYNGEE. CDR3 region: CASSRGTDYNEQFF. CDR3 bases: TGTGCCAGCAGCAGAGGGACAGATTACAATGAGCAGTTCTTC.

The V and J genes are TRBV12-3 or TRBV12-4 and TRBJ1-1; no clear D gene. This CDR3 comprises 12 residues. The V and J ends lost 3 bases and 8 bases respectively, with 10 bases between them. CDR3 amino acids: CASSFAFTEAFF. The CDR3 nucleotides are TGTGCCAGCAGTTTCGCGTTTACCGAAGCTTTCTTT.

The J gene is TRBJ2-1, the V gene TRBV5-5, with 13 nucleotides matching TRBD2. This CDR3 comprises 18 residues. CDR1 and CDR2 (germline): SGHKS, YYEKEE (reference sequence). V shed 2 bases and J 3 bases; nucleotides not matched to a gene: 8. The CDR3 sequence is CASSFLPGLAGDYNEQFF. CDR3 DNA: TGTGCCAGCAGCTTCTTACCCGGACTAGCGGGGGACTACAATGAGCAGTTCTTC.

This chain connects TRBV27 to TRBJ1-5; the D gene is possibly TRBD1 (5 bases). Germline V gene lookup returns CDR1 MNHEY and CDR2 SMNVEV (reference sequence). Trimming took off 8 bases at V and 5 bases at J, with 13 bases between the two ends. The CDR3 runs to 13 residues. The CDR3 is CASHGGGHQPQHF. CDR3 in DNA: TGTGCCAGCCACGGGGGTGGCCATCAGCCCCAGCATTTT.

The rearrangement links TRBV15 to TRBJ2-1, with D unclear. Per germline, CDR1 LNHNV and CDR2 YYDKDF (reference sequence). Between the trimmed V and J ends, which lost 3 bases and 0 bases, there was a span of 9 bases. This CDR3 is built from 15 residues. CDR3 in DNA: TGTGCCACCAGCAGTATCCTTAGCTCCTACAATGAGCAGTTCTTC. Translating gives CATSSILSSYNEQFF.

The chain recombines TRBV10-3 with TRBJ2-2; TRBD1 matches 7 bases. The trim removed 7 bases at V and 7 bases at J, leaving 12 bases unmatched. The length of the CDR3 is 15 residues. Per germline, CDR1 ENHRY and CDR2 SYGVKD. This chain's CDR3 is CAITPVVGGNGELFF. The CDR3 DNA is TGTGCCATCACCCCAGTAGTAGGGGGCAACGGGGAGCTGTTTTTT.

The CDR3 region is CASSPYTGSNEKLFF. The CDR3 DNA sequence: TGTGCCAGCAGCCCCTATACGGGGTCTAATGAAAAACTGTTTTTT. The chain couples TRBV7-8 to TRBJ1-4; no clear D. Trimming shortened V by 5 bases and J by 3 bases, and 13 bases separated the two germline ends. Germline CDR1 reads SGHVS; CDR2 reads FQNEAQ. The CDR3 totals 15 residues.

The chain couples TRBV5-6 to TRBJ2-2; 13 nucleotides match TRBD2. V was pared by 1 base and J by 7 bases, with 7 bases of the junction left unmatched. The CDR3 has 17 residues. Germline V CDR1 and CDR2: SGHDT, YYEEEE. CDR3 sequence: CASSLMGLAGLGGELFF. CDR3 nucleotides: TGTGCCAGCAGCTTGATGGGACTAGCGGGGCTCGGCGGGGAGCTGTTTTTT. The whole variable domain, remainder taken from reference TRBV5-6 and TRBJ2-2, is DAGVTQSPTHLIKTRGQQVTLRCSPKSGHDTVSWYQQALGQGPQFIFQYYEEEERQRGNFPDRFSGHQFPNYSSELNVNALLLGDSALYLCASSLMGLAGLGGELFFGEGSRLTVL.

Points on this clone: The same CDR3 is also encoded by other DNA sequences in this sample. CDR3: CASSLGANTEAFF. CDR3 bases: TGCGCCAGCAGCTTGGGGGCAAACACTGAAGCTTTCTTT. This chain uses TRBV5-1 with TRBJ1-1; D is unclear. This CDR3 is built from 13 residues. V shed 0 bases and J shed 2 bases, with 5 bases lying between them. From germline, CDR1 is SGHRS and CDR2 YFSETQ. The variable domain in full, completed from reference TRBV5-1 and TRBJ1-1, reads KAGVTQTPRYLIKTRGQQVTLSCSPISGHRSVSWYQQTPGQGLQFLFEYFSETQRNKGNFPGRFSGRQFSNSRSEMNVSTLELGDSALYLCASSLGANTEAFFGQGTRLTVV.

The chain carries TRBV7-9 and TRBJ1-2; a possible D gene is TRBD1 (5 bases). Germline V gene sequence: CDR1 SEHNR, CDR2 FQNEAQ (reference sequence). V lost 3 bases and J lost 8, with 10 bases in between. The CDR3 loop spans 12 amino acids. The CDR3 loop is CASSFGAGGYTF. The DNA for the CDR3 is TGTGCCAGCAGCTTCGGGGCGGGAGGCTACACCTTC.

This chain uses TRBV10-2 with TRBJ2-7, with 11 bases that match TRBD2. CDR1 and CDR2 from the germline V gene are WSHSY and SAAADI. This CDR3 is built from 13 residues. V shed 11 bases, J shed 6 bases, and the junction held 9 bases outside the gene matches. In nucleotides, the CDR3 is TGCGCCTGCCATAGCGGGGGGGCCGGCGAGCAGTACTTC. Translated, it gives CACHSGGAGEQYF.

The chain is built from TRBV28 and TRBJ1-2, with 9 bases lining up with TRBD1. Per the germline V gene, CDR1 is MDHEN and CDR2 is SYDVKM. The CDR3 consists of 12 residues. J lost 8 bases, V lost 10 bases, and 8 bases had no gene match. As DNA, the CDR3 is TGTGCCACCCTAGACAGGGGGGGCGGCTACACCTTC. Residues: CATLDRGGGYTF.

The gene calls are TRBV7-2 and TRBJ2-5; D perhaps matches TRBD2 (5 bases). This CDR3 is built from 16 residues. Trimming stripped 3 bases from V and 1 base from J, with 15 bases between. In germline, CDR1 is SGHTA, CDR2 FQGNSA. The CDR3 is CASSLRAAALQETQYF. In nucleotides, the CDR3 is TGTGCCAGCAGCTTGCGGGCGGCCGCACTCCAAGAGACCCAGTACTTC. Full variable domain (remainder filled in from reference TRBV7-2 and TRBJ2-5): GAGVSQSPSNKVTEKGKDVELRCDPISGHTALYWYRQSLGQGLEFLIYFQGNSAPDKSGLPSDRFSAERTGGSVSTLTIQRTQQEDSAVYLCASSLRAAALQETQYFGPGTRLLVL.

The genes are TRBV13 and TRBJ2-1; TRBD2 might be the D (6 bases). The CDR3 is 12 amino acids. Germline assignment: CDR1 PRHDT and CDR2 FYEKMQ (reference sequence). V lost 6 bases and J lost 11, with 14 bases in between. CDR3 in amino acids: CASSMGEAQQFF. CDR3 DNA sequence: TGTGCCAGCAGTATGGGGGAGGCACAGCAGTTCTTC.

The chain combines TRBV5-6 with TRBJ1-5; 7 bases are shared with TRBD1. The CDR3 extends over 15 amino acids. V gave up 3 bases and J gave up 3 bases; unmatched junction bases: 6. The V gene's germline CDR1 is SGHDT and CDR2 YYEEEE. DNA for the CDR3: TGTGCCAGCAGCTCCACAGGGGCCTACAATCAGCCCCAGCATTTT. As protein: CASSSTGAYNQPQHF.

The chain's CDR3 is CASTGQGYNEQFF. CDR3 nucleotides: TGTGCCAGTACGGGACAGGGGTACAATGAGCAGTTCTTC. The chain is built from TRBV12-3 or TRBV12-4 and TRBJ2-1; TRBD1 matches at 10 bases. Losses at the gene ends were 9 bases for V and 4 bases for J; bases not matched to a gene: 3. The CDR3 extends over 13 amino acids.

This clone was seen more than once but under ten times. This sequence joins TRBV5-1 and TRBJ2-2; TRBD2 is a possible D gene (5 bases). V was clipped by 4 bases and J by 2 bases, with 9 bases between them. Germline V CDR1 and CDR2: SGHRS, YFSETQ. The CDR3 has 14 amino acids. DNA for the CDR3: TGCGCCAGCAGCCTAGCTTCTAACACCGGGGAGCTGTTTTTT. Its translation is CASSLASNTGELFF.

The chain recombines TRBV9 with TRBJ2-1, with D uncertain. V dropped 0 bases and J dropped 0 bases, with 10 bases sitting between them. The CDR3 is made up of 16 amino acids. Germline V gene lookup returns CDR1 SGDLS and CDR2 YYNGEE. In DNA form, the CDR3 reads TGTGCCAGCAGCGTAGTCGGCCACAGCTCCTACAATGAGCAGTTCTTC. As protein: CASSVVGHSSYNEQFF.

The chain is built from TRBV9 and TRBJ2-6, with 8 bases identical to TRBD1. Germline V gene lookup returns CDR1 SGDLS and CDR2 YYNGEE. The CDR3 runs to 17 residues. With 0 bases clipped from V and 0 bases from J, the junction kept 2 bases outside the gene matches. The CDR3 sequence is CASSVGGTGSGANVLTF. DNA of the CDR3: TGTGCCAGCAGCGTAGGGGGGACAGGCTCTGGGGCCAACGTCCTGACTTTC.